This passage covers 26 T cell receptor beta chains from one sample sequenced in a study of cytomegalovirus exposure and HLA in healthy donors. The study ran its PCR with 60 Vbeta and 13 Jbeta primers. Libraries were prepared by immunoSEQ multiplex PCR; TCRdb keeps only in-frame clonotypes and omits some of them. The sample lists 130,000 or so clones, roughly 66% occurring once. Specimen: PBMCs. The receptors were gathered from a man between 18 and 29 years old in good health and CMV-seronegative.

Remarks on this clone: Other DNA sequences within the sample encode an identical CDR3. V usage is TRBV6-5 and J usage is TRBJ1-2; TRBD1 might be the D (5 bases). The V end lost 4 bases, the J end lost 5 bases, and 8 bases lay between the germline ends. The germline V gene has CDR1 MNHEY and CDR2 SVGAGI. The CDR3 is made up of 12 amino acids. CDR3 protein: CASSLGGYGYTF. CDR3 sequence (DNA): TGTGCCAGCAGTTTGGGGGGATATGGCTACACCTTC.

The rearrangement joins TRBV25-1 to TRBJ1-5; weak D call: TRBD1 (5 bases). Germline lookup yields CDR1 MGHDK and CDR2 SYGVNS. CDR3 length: 16 residues. The V end lost 3 bases, the J end lost 4 bases, and 16 bases lay between the germline ends. CDR3 sequence (DNA): TGTGCCAGCAGTGATGAAAGGGGTCACTTTAATCAGCCCCAGCATTTT. It encodes CASSDERGHFNQPQHF.

The chain recombines TRBV6-5 with TRBJ1-2; TRBD1 might be the D (6 bases). V lost 2 bases and J 6 bases, leaving 13 bases between the germline ends. The CDR3 has 14 amino acids. Germline loops: CDR1 MNHEY, CDR2 SVGAGI. The CDR3 region has the DNA TGTGCCAGCAGTTACGGCGGGGGCGCCGATGGCTACACCTTC. Translation: CASSYGGGADGYTF.

This clone occurred a few times. The chain joins TRBV6-5 to TRBJ2-7, with TRBD2 matching 8 bases. J gave up 6 bases and V 5 bases, and 9 bases lay outside the gene matches. Germline loops: CDR1 MNHEY, CDR2 SVGAGI. The CDR3 is made up of 14 amino acids. CDR3 in DNA: TGTGCCAGCAGTCCAACAGCGGGAGTCTGCGAGCAGTACTTC. Protein: CASSPTAGVCEQYF.

J is TRBJ1-4 and V is TRBV5-4; tentative D call: TRBD1 (6 bases). V was pared by 4 bases and J by 2 bases, with 18 bases between. The CDR3 covers 17 residues. The V gene's germline CDR1 is SGHNT and CDR2 YYREEE (reference sequence). Written as DNA, the CDR3 is TGTGCCAGCAGCAGGGGGGGTTCTGGAGGGACTAATGAAAAACTGTTTTTT. Its translation: CASSRGGSGGTNEKLFF.

This clone was counted a single time. J is TRBJ2-1 and V is TRBV5-1; perhaps TRBD2 as D (6 bases). Per germline, CDR1 SGHRS and CDR2 YFSETQ. With 2 bases removed from V and 6 bases from J, the gap between germline ends came to 21 bases. CDR3 length equals 17 residues. Here the CDR3 reads CASSFQVWRDSLNEQFF. The CDR3 coding sequence is TGCGCCAGCAGCTTCCAAGTTTGGAGGGACTCCCTCAATGAGCAGTTCTTC.

The chain recombines TRBV6-5 with TRBJ1-6; D gene unclear. The CDR3 is 13 amino acids. The germline CDR1 and CDR2 sequences are MNHEY and SVGAGI. V was cut by 7 bases and J by 2 bases, with 6 bases left in between. CDR3 residues: CASTRTYNSPLHF. The CDR3 DNA follows: TGTGCCAGCACGAGGACCTATAATTCACCCCTCCACTTT.

Concerning this clone: At one boundary the junction diverges from the germline segment, which might be a read error. At the DNA level, this CDR3 is encoded by other sequences in the same sample as well. This chain joins TRBV5-1 and TRBJ2-1; D is unresolved. Germline-derived CDR1 and CDR2 are SGHRS and YFSETQ. CDR3 size: 14 residues. In DNA form, the CDR3 reads TGCGCCAGCAGCTTATCAGGCTCCTACAATGAGCAATTCTTC. Residues: CASSLSGSYNEQFF. The full variable domain, with the rest looked up from reference TRBV5-1 and TRBJ2-1, is KAGVTQTPRYLIKTRGQQVTLSCSPISGHRSVSWYQQTPGQGLQFLFEYFSETQRNKGNFPGRFSGRQFSNSRSEMNVSTLELGDSALYLCASSLSGSYNEQFFGPGTRLTVL.

The V gene is TRBV9, the J gene TRBJ2-7; 7 bases are shared with TRBD1. From germline, CDR1 is SGDLS and CDR2 YYNGEE. The CDR3 runs to 16 residues. V lost 7 bases, J lost 5 bases, and 18 bases stayed unmatched. The chain's CDR3 is CASERGDSFVSDEQYF. In DNA form, the CDR3 reads TGTGCCAGCGAACGAGGGGACAGTTTTGTTTCGGACGAGCAGTACTTC.

Details on this clone: Other nucleotide sequences from this sample produce the same CDR3. The rearrangement links TRBV7-2 to TRBJ2-5; possibly TRBD2 for D (6 bases). Trimming pared 0 bases from V and 5 bases from J, leaving 10 bases between. This CDR3 comprises 14 residues. The germline gives CDR1 SGHTA, CDR2 FQGNSA. The CDR3 nucleotides are TGTGCCAGCAGCTTAGCGGGAGGTCCGGAGACCCAGTACTTC. Amino acid sequence: CASSLAGGPETQYF.

This sequence joins TRBV15 and TRBJ2-7; the match to TRBD1 covers 7 bases. This CDR3 has 15 amino acids. Germline V gives CDR1 LNHNV, CDR2 YYDKDF (reference sequence). Losses at the gene ends were 3 bases for V and 4 bases for J; bases not matched to a gene: 9. The CDR3 DNA is TGTGCCACCAGCAGTCCGGGACAGAAGGAGTACGAGCAGTACTTC. This encodes CATSSPGQKEYEQYF. Full variable domain (rest looked up from reference TRBV15 and TRBJ2-7): DAMVIQNPRYQVTQFGKPVTLSCSQTLNHNVMYWYQQKSSQAPKLLFHYYDKDFNNEADTPDNFQSRRPNTSFCFLDIRSPGLGDTAMYLCATSSPGQKEYEQYFGPGTRLTVT.

V and J are TRBV27 and TRBJ2-3, with 8 positions matching TRBD2. The ends lost 4 bases at V and 4 bases at J; junction bases unmatched: 10. Germline CDR1 MNHEY, CDR2 SMNVEV (reference sequence). This CDR3 is 16 amino acids long. The CDR3, as DNA: TGTGCCAGCAGTTCGTACAGCGGGAGTGGAGCAGATACGCAGTATTTT. Translation: CASSSYSGSGADTQYF.

V gene TRBV6-1 combines with J gene TRBJ2-5, with D possibly matching TRBD1 (6 bases). V was trimmed by 3 bases and J by 5 bases, leaving 13 bases between them. Germline lookup yields CDR1 MNHNS and CDR2 SASEGT. The CDR3 is 14 residues long. The CDR3 nucleotides read TGTGCCAGCAGTGACAAGCAGGGGCGGGAGACCCAGTACTTC. This codes for CASSDKQGRETQYF.

The chain recombines TRBV28 with TRBJ1-4; maybe TRBD1 (6 bases). V lost 6 bases, J lost 4 bases, and 21 bases lay in between. Germline assignment: CDR1 MDHEN and CDR2 SYDVKM. The CDR3 runs 17 residues. The CDR3 nucleotides are TGTGCCAGCAGCACGCCCCCCGGGACACCAAATAATGAAAAACTGTTTTTT. Its protein product is CASSTPPGTPNNEKLFF.

The chain joins TRBV27 to TRBJ2-7, with D perhaps TRBD1 (5 bases). The V end lost 3 bases, the J end lost 6 bases, and 21 bases lay between the germline ends. Per the germline V gene, CDR1 is MNHEY and CDR2 is SMNVEV (reference sequence). The CDR3 extends over 16 amino acids. CDR3 nucleotides: TGTGCCAGCAGTTTGTTTTTAGGGGCCCCCGTGGGCGAGCAGTACTTC. It codes for CASSLFLGAPVGEQYF.

This clone appeared a single time. The chain joins TRBV19 to TRBJ1-5; 8 nucleotides match TRBD1. This CDR3 comprises 15 residues. The V and J ends lost 5 bases and 5 bases, in that order; junction bases with no gene match: 8. The germline V gene has CDR1 LNHDA and CDR2 SQIVND (reference sequence). CDR3 DNA sequence: TGTGCCAGTAGTCAGGACAGGGCGGGCGATCAGCCCCAGCATTTT. As protein: CASSQDRAGDQPQHF.

The chain has TRBV7-3 and TRBJ2-5, with 12 bases lining up with TRBD2. The CDR3 loop spans 15 amino acids. The junction had 6 bases not matched to a gene; V was cut back by 5 bases and J by 5 bases. Germline V CDR1 and CDR2: SGHTA, FQGTGA. CDR3 coding DNA: TGTGCCAGCAGCCCTAGCGGGGGGGGAGGGGAGACCCAGTACTTC. Translation gives CASSPSGGGGETQYF.

The genes are TRBV19 and TRBJ2-6, with TRBD2 as a possible D gene (5 bases). The CDR3 extends over 14 amino acids. The V gene lost 4 bases and the J gene lost 7 bases, with 11 bases spanning the gap. From germline, CDR1 is LNHDA and CDR2 SQIVND (reference sequence). The CDR3 reads CASSRGLYANVLTF. The CDR3 coding sequence is TGTGCCAGTAGTAGAGGACTTTATGCCAACGTCCTGACTTTC.

The genes are TRBV7-9 and TRBJ1-1; TRBD1 matches 8 bases. V lost 3 bases to trimming and J lost 0 bases; unmatched junction nucleotides: 3. The CDR3 totals 15 residues. CDR1 SEHNR and CDR2 FQNEAQ come from the germline V gene (reference sequence). In DNA, the CDR3 is TGTGCCAGCAGCTTCGCAGGGGGCCTGAACACTGAAGCTTTCTTT. Translation: CASSFAGGLNTEAFF.

The V gene is TRBV28, the J gene TRBJ2-1; 9 nucleotides agree with TRBD2. The trim removed 4 bases at V and 9 bases at J, leaving 16 bases unmatched. Germline V gene data show CDR1 as MDHEN and CDR2 as SYDVKM. The CDR3 runs to 17 residues. The CDR3 is CASSYPREGREGSEQFF. The CDR3, as DNA: TGTGCCAGCAGTTACCCCCGAGAAGGGCGGGAGGGCTCTGAGCAGTTCTTC.

This chain connects TRBV19 to TRBJ1-1; tentatively, D is TRBD1 (5 bases). CDR1 and CDR2 from the germline V gene are LNHDA and SQIVND (reference sequence). The CDR3 has 15 amino acids. V was clipped by 7 bases and J by 8 bases, with 23 bases between them. The chain's CDR3 is CASTPNGLKGLEAFF. As DNA, the CDR3 is TGTGCCAGTACCCCGAATGGGTTAAAGGGGCTCGAAGCTTTCTTT.

V is TRBV19 and J is TRBJ1-5; D possibly corresponds to TRBD1 (6 bases). The CDR3 consists of 15 residues. Germline CDR1 reads LNHDA; CDR2 reads SQIVND (reference sequence). Trimming took off 6 bases at V and 3 bases at J, with 15 bases between the two ends. The CDR3 region is CASREDSAHNQPQHF. The DNA for the CDR3 is TGTGCCAGTAGGGAGGACAGCGCCCACAATCAGCCCCAGCATTTT.

This chain connects TRBV7-9 to TRBJ2-5; 15 bases line up with TRBD2. V was pared by 5 bases and J by 5 bases, with 9 bases of the junction left unmatched. The CDR3 is made up of 17 amino acids. Germline V gene data show CDR1 as SEHNR and CDR2 as FQNEAQ (reference sequence). CDR3 protein: CASSAEGTSGRRETQYF. Written as DNA, the CDR3 is TGTGCCAGCAGCGCTGAAGGGACTAGCGGGAGGCGGGAGACCCAGTACTTC.

This rearrangement joins TRBV27 to TRBJ1-6; D gene unclear. Germline V gene sequence: CDR1 MNHEY, CDR2 SMNVEV (reference sequence). This CDR3 contains 13 residues. V gave up 6 bases and J gave up 5 bases, with 8 bases separating them. CDR3 in amino acids: CASSRTDNSPLHF. CDR3 DNA: TGTGCCAGCAGCCGAACGGATAATTCACCCCTCCACTTT.

This clone was detected a few times. The sample carries other DNA sequences with the same CDR3. CDR3 sequence: CAWRGTFPGQGAIPILNYGYTF. The DNA of the CDR3 is TGTGCCTGGAGGGGCACATTCCCGGGACAGGGGGCGATTCCAATTCTTAACTATGGCTACACCTTC. V and J are TRBV30 and TRBJ1-2, with 12 bases matching TRBD1. The CDR3 loop spans 22 amino acids. V lost 3 bases and J lost 1; bases outside the gene matches: 24. From germline, CDR1 is GTSNPN and CDR2 SVGIG (reference sequence).

The V call is TRBV29-1, the J call TRBJ1-5; tentative D call: TRBD1 (6 bases). The length of the CDR3 is 13 residues. Trimming stripped 5 bases from V and 5 bases from J, with 13 bases between. Germline CDR1 SQVTM, CDR2 ANQGSEA. In DNA form, the CDR3 reads TGCAGCGTTACAACAGGGCGTGATCAGCCCCAGCATTTT. Protein: CSVTTGRDQPQHF.